A single sample gave rise to the 13 T cell receptor beta chains below, sequenced in a study of T-cell memory formation after mild COVID-19. TCRdb ran MiXCR on the 5' RACE reads and lists one entry per CDR3 protein. The sample contains some 250,000 distinct CDR3 sequences, over 15% of which appear only once. The sequenced material came from PBMCs or a T cell subset sorted from them (not recorded which). The source is a young man who had mild COVID-19 (a few samples of this study predate the infection). Cell type and time point are not known.

A few counts support this clonotype. This sequence joins TRBV20-1 and TRBJ2-2; TRBD2 matches 10 bases. This CDR3 is 14 amino acids long. Germline V gene lookup returns CDR1 DFQATT and CDR2 SNEGSKA (reference sequence). J was trimmed by 5 bases and V by 5 bases; bases with no gene match: 5. This chain's CDR3 is CSALSGGSTGELFF. The CDR3 DNA is TGCAGTGCTCTTAGCGGGGGGTCTACCGGGGAGCTGTTTTTT.

The chain's CDR3 is CASSFKADSPATNEKLFF. The CDR3 DNA reads as TGCGCCAGCAGCTTCAAAGCGGACAGCCCGGCTACTAATGAAAAACTGTTTTTT. This chain uses TRBV5-1 with TRBJ1-4; D possibly corresponds to TRBD1 (6 bases). From germline, CDR1 is SGHRS and CDR2 YFSETQ. V lost 2 bases and J lost 2, with 19 bases in between. This CDR3 is built from 18 residues.

The rearrangement links TRBV29-1 to TRBJ2-5; 8 bases match TRBD1. The CDR3 extends over 14 amino acids. Losses at the gene ends were 7 bases for V and 0 bases for J; bases not matched to a gene: 7. Germline values: CDR1 SQVTM, CDR2 ANQGSEA. For the CDR3, the DNA is TGCAGCGGAAACAACAGGGGGTACCAAGAGACCCAGTACTTC. Translation: CSGNNRGYQETQYF.

The chain joins TRBV4-1 to TRBJ2-2; D may be TRBD1 or TRBD2 (5 bases each). V was shortened by 3 bases and J by 3 bases, with 17 bases between the two germline ends. CDR3 length: 17 amino acids. Looked up from germline, CDR1 is MGHRA and CDR2 is YSYEKL. CDR3: CASSHQGAPRDTGELFF. DNA of the CDR3: TGCGCCAGCAGCCATCAAGGGGCCCCGCGGGACACCGGGGAGCTGTTTTTT.

CDR3 nucleotide sequence: TGTGCCAGCGGACAGCAGCCCTACAATGAGCAGTTCTTC. Amino acids: CASGQQPYNEQFF. The gene calls are TRBV10-3 and TRBJ2-1, with D perhaps matching TRBD1 (6 bases). The length of the CDR3 is 13 residues. The V and J ends lost 10 bases and 2 bases respectively, with 12 bases between them. Germline assignment: CDR1 ENHRY and CDR2 SYGVKD.

This sequence joins TRBV20-1 and TRBJ2-7, with no clear D. Trimming removed 0 bases from V and 6 bases from J, with 12 bases in between. Per the germline V gene, CDR1 is DFQATT and CDR2 is SNEGSKA (reference sequence). The CDR3 spans 13 residues. For the CDR3, the DNA is TGCAGTGCTAGAGATCCCGGCGATCGCGAGCAGTACTTC. This sequence encodes CSARDPGDREQYF.

The rearrangement joins TRBV2 to TRBJ2-7; 10 nucleotides agree with TRBD1. The V segment lost 7 bases and the J segment 1 base; nucleotides outside the gene matches: 7. The CDR3 is 15 amino acids. Germline V gives CDR1 SNHLY, CDR2 FYNNEI. The CDR3 loop reads CASMNRDRGSYEQYF. DNA of the CDR3: TGTGCCAGCATGAACCGGGACAGGGGTTCCTACGAGCAGTACTTC.

This clonotype was recorded at least ten times. The chain joins TRBV10-1 to TRBJ2-1; 11 nucleotides agree with TRBD1. The J segment lost 7 bases and the V segment lost 7 bases, leaving 21 bases of the junction unmatched. Germline V lookup: CDR1 WNHNN, CDR2 SYGVQD (reference sequence). The CDR3 spans 19 residues. The chain's CDR3 is CASISGQGAAYPQSNEQFF. The CDR3 DNA follows: TGCGCCAGCATTAGCGGACAGGGGGCGGCGTACCCCCAGTCGAATGAGCAGTTCTTC.

The chain is built from TRBV6-5 and TRBJ1-1; D remains unclear. Trimming took 4 bases from V and 3 from J, leaving 12 bases between them. Germline V gene data show CDR1 as MNHEY and CDR2 as SVGAGI. This CDR3 is built from 14 residues. CDR3 region: CASSSTGGDTEAFF. In DNA form, the CDR3 reads TGTGCCAGCAGTTCAACGGGTGGTGACACTGAAGCTTTCTTT.

This clonotype turned up a few times. This sequence joins TRBV4-3 and TRBJ1-1; maybe TRBD1 (5 bases). Germline V lookup: CDR1 LGHNA, CDR2 YSLEER. Trimming stripped 3 bases from V and 4 bases from J, with 18 bases between. The CDR3 totals 16 residues. The CDR3 DNA sequence: TGCGCCAGCAGCCAGCTTCCGGGACTTGGGAGCACTGAAGCTTTCTTT. Its translation is CASSQLPGLGSTEAFF.

This clonotype came up a few times. The chain uses TRBV20-1 and TRBJ2-3; D might be TRBD1 (5 bases). CDR3 size: 12 residues. CDR1 and CDR2 from the germline V gene are DFQATT and SNEGSKA (reference sequence). Between the trimmed V and J ends, which lost 1 base and 7 bases, there was a span of 9 bases. CDR3 DNA sequence: TGCAGTGCTAGAGTTAGGGGCAATACGCAGTATTTT. It codes for CSARVRGNTQYF.

V usage is TRBV6-1 and J usage is TRBJ1-6, with TRBD1 identical over 8 bases. The CDR3 consists of 15 residues. The germline V gene encodes CDR1 MNHNS and CDR2 SASEGT. V was clipped by 6 bases and J by 4 bases; unmatched bases: 5. The CDR3 DNA follows: TGTGCCAGCAGCCCCGGGACAGGATATAATTCACCCCTCCACTTT. This gives the protein CASSPGTGYNSPLHF.

This clonotype was recorded at least ten times. The J gene is TRBJ2-1, the V gene TRBV5-1; D gene unclear. CDR1 and CDR2 (germline): SGHRS, YFSETQ. The length of the CDR3 is 13 residues. Trimming took off 0 bases at V and 9 bases at J, with 10 bases between the two ends. The CDR3 protein is CASSLEGRFEQFF. CDR3 coding DNA: TGCGCCAGCAGCTTGGAGGGCAGATTTGAGCAGTTCTTC.